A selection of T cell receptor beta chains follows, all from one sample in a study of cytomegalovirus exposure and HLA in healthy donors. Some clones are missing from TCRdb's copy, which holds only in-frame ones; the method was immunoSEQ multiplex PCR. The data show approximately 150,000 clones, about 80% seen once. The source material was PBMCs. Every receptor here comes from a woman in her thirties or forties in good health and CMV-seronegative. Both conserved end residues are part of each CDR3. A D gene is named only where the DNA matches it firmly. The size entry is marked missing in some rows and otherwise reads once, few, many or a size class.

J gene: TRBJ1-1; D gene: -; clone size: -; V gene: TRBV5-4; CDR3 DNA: TGTGCCAACAGCAGTACGAAGCTTCTGAACACTGAAGCTTTCTTT; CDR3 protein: CANSSTKLLNTEAFF
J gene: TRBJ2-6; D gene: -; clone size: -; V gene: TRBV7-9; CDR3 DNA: TGTGCCAGCAGCTACCCCGGCTCTGGGGCCAACGTCCTGACTTTC; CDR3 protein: CASSYPGSGANVLTF
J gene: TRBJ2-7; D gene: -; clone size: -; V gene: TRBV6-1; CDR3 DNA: TGTGCCAGCAGTGAAGGACAGAACTACGAGCAGTACTTC; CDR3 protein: CASSEGQNYEQYF
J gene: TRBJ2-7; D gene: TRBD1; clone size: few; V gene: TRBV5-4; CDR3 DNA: TGTGCCAGCAGCTTGGGGACAGGGGCGAGGTACGAGCAGTACTTC; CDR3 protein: CASSLGTGARYEQYF
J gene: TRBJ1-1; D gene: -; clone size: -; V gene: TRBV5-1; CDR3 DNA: TGCGCCAGCAGCTTGGGACAGGCGAACACTGAAGCTTTCTTT; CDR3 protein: CASSLGQANTEAFF
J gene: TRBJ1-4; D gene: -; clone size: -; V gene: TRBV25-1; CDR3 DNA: TGTGCCAGCAGTGAATTTTTCCCGGAAAAACTGTTTTTT; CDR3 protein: CASSEFFPEKLFF
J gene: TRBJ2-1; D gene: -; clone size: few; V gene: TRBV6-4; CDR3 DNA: TGTGCCAGCAGTGCTGCGGAGGGCCCCTACAATGAGCAGTTCTTC; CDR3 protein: CASSAAEGPYNEQFF
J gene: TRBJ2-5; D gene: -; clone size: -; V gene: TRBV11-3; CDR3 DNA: TGTGCCAGCAGCTCAAGGGGGCAAGAGACCCAGTACTTC; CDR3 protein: CASSSRGQETQYF
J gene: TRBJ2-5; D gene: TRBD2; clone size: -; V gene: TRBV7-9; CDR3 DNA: TGTTCCAGCAGCTCCCTTAGCGGGAGGGGAGGAGAGACCCAGTACTTC; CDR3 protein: CSSSSLSGRGGETQYF
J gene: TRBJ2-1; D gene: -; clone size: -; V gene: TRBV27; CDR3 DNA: TGTGCCAGCAGTTTAGTGGAGGCTTCATCCCATGAGCAGTTCTTC; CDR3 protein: CASSLVEASSHEQFF
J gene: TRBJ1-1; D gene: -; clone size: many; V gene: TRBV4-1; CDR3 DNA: TGCGCCAGCAGCGCTCAGGGGAGTACTGAAGCTTTCTTT; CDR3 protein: CASSAQGSTEAFF
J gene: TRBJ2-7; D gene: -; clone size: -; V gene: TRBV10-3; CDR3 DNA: TGTGCCATCAGTGAACGGGAGAGCTCCTACGAGCAGTACTTC; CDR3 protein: CAISERESSYEQYF
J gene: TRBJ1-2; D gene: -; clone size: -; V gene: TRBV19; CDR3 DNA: TGTGCCAGTAGTATAGATTCCCGGGCGGGCTATGGCTACACCTTC; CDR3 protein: CASSIDSRAGYGYTF